This T cell receptor beta chain was sequenced in a study of OX40 agonist ivuxolimab in advanced cancers. About the study as a whole: The costimulatory receptor OX40 (CD134) was targeted by ivuxolimab, a fully human IgG2 agonistic monoclonal antibody. Intravenous ivuxolimab was administered to patients every 2 weeks at six dose levels: 0.01, 0.1, 0.3, 1.5, 3 and 10 mg/kg. Of the roughly 50 dose-escalation patients, hepatocellular carcinoma was present in roughly 19, melanoma in approximately 15, renal cell carcinoma in 9 and head and neck cancer in 9. In the dose-escalation cohort, over 65% of patients were male, and the mean age was about 55 years, with a range of about 23 to 90. Prior anti-PD-1, anti-PD-L1 or anti-CTLA-4 therapy was permitted, and 30% to 45% of dose-escalation patients had received checkpoint inhibitors. Partial responses were achieved by three dose-escalation patients, of whom one had hepatocellular carcinoma and two had cutaneous melanoma. Peripheral TCRbeta sequencing was intended to test whether TCR sequence diversity was altered and clonal T-cell expansion was caused by ivuxolimab. The paper describes the monotherapy dose-escalation part (N of about 50 patients) of the phase I trial of ivuxolimab.

About this clone itself: The antigen this receptor binds is unknown. The record has no base qualities; no much larger clone is one base away.

The trial excluded patients who had a history of autoimmune disease or were on systemic immunosuppression. Peripheral blood for TCR sequencing was collected from all dose cohorts at baseline, on cycle 4 day 1, and on cycle 7 day 1. The samples were taken from a phase I, first-in-human, multicenter, open-label dose-escalation trial of ivuxolimab. The trial enrolled adults with locally advanced or metastatic head and neck squamous cell, hepatocellular, melanoma or renal cell carcinoma. Before TCR sequencing, CD4+ T cells and CD8+ T cells were sorted from peripheral blood as separate populations. The paper's findings and limits, for the study overall: At doses from 0.1 to 3.0 mg/kg, clonal expansion was seen in both CD4+ and CD8+ blood T cells between baseline and week 6. The antigen specificity of the clonally expanded peripheral T cells was not determined. In the 0.1-3.0 mg/kg groups, partial responders had among the lowest normalized peripheral clonal expansion, particularly in CD8+ T cells. After ivuxolimab, expanded clones were on average more numerous among CD8+ T cells than among CD4+ T cells. Low levels of normalized T-cell clonal expansion were also seen in some patients who did not respond.

Measured from the cysteine to the phenylalanine, the CDR3 is 14 residues long. The DNA shown is the 42-base CDR3, in frame from base 1. V and J are truncated by 5 bases and 5 bases respectively, leaving an intervening sequence of 10 bases. From the germline V gene, CDR1 is SGHVS and CDR2 is FQNEAQ. Genomic DNA was isolated from the sorted cells so that the TCRbeta CDR3 region could be sequenced. The immunoSEQ Assay was used for sequencing of TCRbeta CDR3 regions. Here the immuneACCESS table is served through TCRdb, limited to in-frame sequences with V and J called. Missing clones are a known gap in these copies; in checked studies unresolved V genes cover under half, and the rest lacks a known reason. Within this sample are some 60,000 clones, with around 86% of them counted one time only. The ten largest clonotypes hold about 4.3% of the sample.

The chain is assembled from TRBV7-8 and TRBJ1-6, with the D gene not clear enough to name. This material consisted of CD4+ or CD8+ T cells sorted from blood, taken in a trial of the OX40 agonist ivuxolimab. The TCR originated in an adult with an advanced solid tumor such as melanoma, head and neck, liver or kidney cancer. The CDR3 here reads CASSRSVDNSPLHF. The sequence in DNA is TGTGCCAGCAGCCGATCTGTAGATAATTCACCCCTCCACTTT. Reference TRBV7-8 and TRBJ1-6 proteins supply the regions before and after the CDR3; the full variable domain is: GAGVSQSPRYKVAKRGQDVALRCDPISGHVSLFWYQQALGQGPEFLTYFQNEAQLDKSGLPSDRFFAERPEGSVSTLKIQRTQQEDSAVYLCASSRSVDNSPLHFGNGTRLTVT.